These 25 T cell receptor beta chains originate from one sample sequenced in a study of shared clonotypes between healthy human individuals. Naive CD8 cells comprised CD45RO-negative, CCR7-positively selected cells, excluding terminally differentiated effector memory CD45RA+ cells. Only in-frame clones appear in the TCRdb table, and some are missing; sequencing was by immunoSEQ multiplex PCR. Of hundreds of thousands of clones in the sample, nearly 97% were seen once. The material sequenced was naive CD8+ T cells sorted from blood. The receptors here all came from a woman in her 30s in good health.

The chain combines TRBV5-4 with TRBJ2-2, with D tentatively TRBD2 (5 bases). The germline CDR1 and CDR2 sequences are SGHNT and YYREEE (reference sequence). V gave up 4 bases and J gave up 8 bases, with 15 bases separating them. This CDR3 comprises 14 residues. The CDR3: CASSLDRGRGELFF. In DNA form, the CDR3 reads TGTGCCAGCAGCCTCGATCGAGGGAGAGGGGAGCTGTTTTTT.

V usage is TRBV4-1 and J usage is TRBJ2-7, with D possibly being TRBD2 (5 bases). Per germline, CDR1 MGHRA and CDR2 YSYEKL. With 1 base removed from V and 0 bases from J, the gap between germline ends came to 10 bases. The CDR3 totals 15 residues. In DNA, the CDR3 is TGCGCCAGCAGCCAAGCTAGCCCTCGCTCCTACGAGCAGTACTTC. This translates into CASSQASPRSYEQYF.

This chain links TRBV7-7 with TRBJ2-2, with D possibly called TRBD1 or TRBD2 (5 bases each). V shed 8 bases and J shed 6 bases, with 13 bases lying between them. This CDR3 has 13 residues. Germline V gives CDR1 SSHAT, CDR2 FNYEAQ (reference sequence). The CDR3 is CASSPGPPGELFF. The CDR3 DNA follows: TGTGCCAGCTCCCCGGGACCCCCCGGGGAGCTGTTTTTT.

The chain links TRBV28 to TRBJ2-2; D perhaps matches TRBD1 (6 bases). Per the germline V gene, CDR1 is MDHEN and CDR2 is SYDVKM. Trimming removed 5 bases at V and 6 bases at J, with 22 bases between. The CDR3 totals 17 residues. The CDR3 coding sequence is TGTGCCAGCAGTCTCCAAGCCGGGCAGGGGAGACCCGGGGAGCTGTTTTTT. This gives the protein CASSLQAGQGRPGELFF.

The J gene is TRBJ2-1, the V gene TRBV6-1; 8 nucleotides match TRBD1. Germline CDR1 reads MNHNS; CDR2 reads SASEGT. The CDR3 is 13 residues long. V gave up 8 bases and J gave up 7 bases; unmatched junction bases: 7. The CDR3 bases are TGTGCCAGCGGGGGGACAGGAAGTAATGAGCAGTTCTTC. Translated, it gives CASGGTGSNEQFF.

In DNA form, the CDR3 reads TGTGCCAGCAGTGACTCTAGTGCCCATAGCTCCTACAATGAGCAGTTCTTC. This codes for CASSDSSAHSSYNEQFF. The chain recombines TRBV2 with TRBJ2-1; no definite D call. Germline assignment: CDR1 SNHLY and CDR2 FYNNEI. V was clipped by 3 bases and J by 0 bases, with 15 bases between them. The CDR3 covers 17 residues. The entire variable domain, with the rest obtained from reference TRBV2 and TRBJ2-1, is as follows: EPEVTQTPSHQVTQMGQEVILRCVPISNHLYFYWYRQILGQKVEFLVSFYNNEISEKSEIFDDQFSVERPDGSNFTLKIRSTKLEDSAMYFCASSDSSAHSSYNEQFFGPGTRLTVL.

The chain couples TRBV11-2 to TRBJ2-7; D might be TRBD2 (6 bases). Trimming cost V 1 base and J 2 bases, with 15 bases left between them. In germline, CDR1 is SGHAT, CDR2 FQNNGV. CDR3 size: 16 residues. CDR3 nucleotides: TGTGCCAGCAGCTTAGCTGTGGCGGGGCATACCTACGAGCAGTACTTC. Translated: CASSLAVAGHTYEQYF.

J is TRBJ1-5 and V is TRBV2; possible D gene TRBD1, 5 bases. The CDR3 extends over 15 amino acids. V was pared by 8 bases and J by 0 bases, with 14 bases between. The germline V gene has CDR1 SNHLY and CDR2 FYNNEI. CDR3 sequence: CASADSLFSNQPQHF. The CDR3, as DNA: TGTGCCAGCGCCGACAGTCTATTTAGCAATCAGCCCCAGCATTTT.

This chain uses TRBV25-1 with TRBJ2-7; 7 positions match TRBD1. The CDR3 is made up of 16 amino acids. The J segment lost 4 bases and the V segment lost 5 bases, leaving 14 bases of the junction unmatched. Per germline, CDR1 MGHDK and CDR2 SYGVNS. DNA of the CDR3: TGTGCCAGCAGTCTAACCAGGGGGACAGTACCTTACGAGCAGTACTTC. It specifies CASSLTRGTVPYEQYF.

This chain uses TRBV19 with TRBJ2-5, with 7 bases matching TRBD2. The CDR3 extends over 16 amino acids. Unmatched junction bases numbered 9, after V lost 1 base and J lost 4 bases. Per the germline V gene, CDR1 is LNHDA and CDR2 is SQIVND (reference sequence). The CDR3: CASSIVVGGSGETQYF. CDR3 in DNA: TGTGCCAGTAGTATAGTAGTCGGCGGGAGCGGAGAGACCCAGTACTTC.

The V call is TRBV7-6, the J call TRBJ2-2; tentative D call: TRBD2 (5 bases). Germline-derived CDR1 and CDR2 are SGHVS and FNYEAQ. This CDR3 is 16 amino acids long. V was cut by 1 base and J by 2 bases, with 11 bases left in between. The CDR3 DNA sequence: TGTGCCAGCAGCTTAGATCCAGCGGAAAACACCGGGGAGCTGTTTTTT. The encoded protein is CASSLDPAENTGELFF.

The chain joins TRBV28 to TRBJ1-1; D possibly corresponds to TRBD1 (6 bases). This CDR3 comprises 14 residues. In germline, CDR1 is MDHEN, CDR2 SYDVKM. V was trimmed by 6 bases and J by 5 bases, leaving 16 bases between them. The CDR3 reads CASRPGWGQTEAFF. The CDR3 region has the DNA TGTGCCAGCAGGCCGGGGTGGGGGCAGACTGAAGCTTTCTTT.

The chain recombines TRBV7-8 with TRBJ2-1; D might be TRBD2 (6 bases). The CDR3 consists of 13 residues. Per the germline V gene, CDR1 is SGHVS and CDR2 is FQNEAQ. Trimming removed 5 bases at V and 9 bases at J, with 14 bases between. CDR3 nucleotides: TGTGCCAGCAGCCCCCAGACTAGGAGTGAGCAGTTCTTC. It encodes CASSPQTRSEQFF.

The rearrangement links TRBV7-7 to TRBJ2-5; a possible D gene is TRBD2 (6 bases). The V gene's germline CDR1 is SSHAT and CDR2 FNYEAQ (reference sequence). The V end was cut by 4 bases, the J end by 3 bases, with 12 bases between. The CDR3 covers 14 residues. The CDR3 region has the DNA TGTGCCAGCAGCTCACGGGACTCTAAAGAGACCCAGTACTTC. Translating it yields CASSSRDSKETQYF.

The rearrangement joins TRBV28 to TRBJ1-5; the match to TRBD1 covers 7 bases. The CDR3 runs to 13 residues. Unmatched junction bases numbered 10, after V lost 10 bases and J lost 7 bases. Per the germline V gene, CDR1 is MDHEN and CDR2 is SYDVKM. The CDR3 region has the DNA TGTGCCACTTATACAGGGGCGGACCAGCCCCAGCATTTT. Translating it yields CATYTGADQPQHF.

The gene calls are TRBV2 and TRBJ2-3; D is unresolved. CDR3 length: 14 residues. Trimming removed 7 bases from V and 0 bases from J, with 11 bases in between. In germline, CDR1 is SNHLY, CDR2 FYNNEI. The CDR3 bases are TGTGCCAGCACCCCCCCGGACAGCACAGATACGCAGTATTTT. This gives the protein CASTPPDSTDTQYF. Drawing the rest from reference TRBV2 and TRBJ2-3, the complete variable domain is EPEVTQTPSHQVTQMGQEVILRCVPISNHLYFYWYRQILGQKVEFLVSFYNNEISEKSEIFDDQFSVERPDGSNFTLKIRSTKLEDSAMYFCASTPPDSTDTQYFGPGTRLTVL.

This clone was picked up one time. The rearrangement uses TRBV2 and TRBJ2-2; 13 bases map to TRBD2. Germline V gene data show CDR1 as SNHLY and CDR2 as FYNNEI. The CDR3 spans 19 residues. The V and J ends lost 7 bases and 2 bases, in that order; junction bases with no gene match: 13. The CDR3 spells CASIDPGLAGLANTGELFF. CDR3 bases: TGTGCCAGCATTGACCCGGGACTAGCGGGATTGGCCAACACCGGGGAGCTGTTTTTT.

This clone was counted a single time. The rearrangement joins TRBV4-1 to TRBJ1-1; 7 bases align to TRBD1. The CDR3 has 15 residues. V gave up 3 bases and J gave up 4 bases; unmatched junction bases: 8. Germline CDR1 reads MGHRA; CDR2 reads YSYEKL. Here the CDR3 reads CASSHPSRGITEAFF. In nucleotides, the CDR3 is TGCGCCAGCAGCCACCCGAGCAGGGGGATCACTGAAGCTTTCTTT.

V is TRBV7-3 and J is TRBJ2-7; D is possibly TRBD2 (6 bases). The germline V and J ends were trimmed by 1 base and 0 bases, with 10 bases remaining between them. Germline-derived CDR1 and CDR2 are SGHTA and FQGTGA. This CDR3 is built from 15 residues. The CDR3 DNA follows: TGTGCCAGCAGCTTAAGTCGCGGGACCTCCTACGAGCAGTACTTC. Translating it yields CASSLSRGTSYEQYF. Filled out from reference TRBV7-3 and TRBJ2-7, the complete variable domain reads GAGVSQTPSNKVTEKGKYVELRCDPISGHTALYWYRQSLGQGPEFLIYFQGTGAADDSGLPNDRFFAVRPEGSVSTLKIQRTERGDSAVYLCASSLSRGTSYEQYFGPGTRLTVT.

This chain's CDR3 is CASSSLAYDFSGANVLTF. Written as DNA, the CDR3 is TGTGCCAGCAGTTCCCTGGCCTATGACTTCTCTGGGGCCAACGTCCTGACTTTC. This chain connects TRBV28 to TRBJ2-6; no clear D gene. V was shortened by 4 bases and J by 0 bases, with 16 bases between the two germline ends. The CDR3 spans 18 residues. From germline, CDR1 is MDHEN and CDR2 SYDVKM.

This CDR3 reads CASSAGTSGRVLTDTQYF. In nucleotides, the CDR3 is TGTGCCAGCAGCGCCGGGACTAGCGGGAGGGTGCTCACAGATACGCAGTATTTT. The rearrangement uses TRBV5-8 and TRBJ2-3; 16 nucleotides line up with TRBD2. Per the germline V gene, CDR1 is SGHTS and CDR2 is YDEGEE. The length of the CDR3 is 18 residues. V shed 4 bases, J shed 2 bases, and the junction held 7 bases outside the gene matches.

This sequence joins TRBV11-2 and TRBJ2-7, with 7 bases matching TRBD1. The CDR3 has 15 residues. V shed 10 bases, J shed 5 bases, and the junction held 17 bases outside the gene matches. Germline assignment: CDR1 SGHAT and CDR2 FQNNGV. The CDR3 region is CATAEGARGLDEQYF. In nucleotides, the CDR3 is TGTGCCACAGCAGAGGGGGCCAGGGGGTTAGACGAGCAGTACTTC.

This clone was seen only once. The CDR3 loop reads CASTLGRHPQETQYF. The CDR3 DNA reads as TGTGCCAGCACCCTAGGGAGGCATCCGCAAGAGACCCAGTACTTC. The chain joins TRBV6-6 to TRBJ2-5, with D possibly matching TRBD2 (6 bases). From germline, CDR1 is MNHNY and CDR2 SVGAGI (reference sequence). V lost 7 bases and J 2 bases, leaving 17 bases between the germline ends. CDR3 length: 15 residues.

V usage is TRBV5-6 and J usage is TRBJ1-1; 7 bases are shared with TRBD1. The CDR3 length is 15 residues. Germline CDR1 reads SGHDT; CDR2 reads YYEEEE. The V segment lost 4 bases and the J segment 3 bases; nucleotides outside the gene matches: 9. The CDR3 region has the DNA TGTGCCAGCAGCGCGGGACAGACGCCCTACACTGAAGCTTTCTTT. Its translation is CASSAGQTPYTEAFF. Complete variable domain (other parts from reference TRBV5-6 and TRBJ1-1): DAGVTQSPTHLIKTRGQQVTLRCSPKSGHDTVSWYQQALGQGPQFIFQYYEEEERQRGNFPDRFSGHQFPNYSSELNVNALLLGDSALYLCASSAGQTPYTEAFFGQGTRLTVV.

The rearrangement uses TRBV28 and TRBJ1-1; D unclear. Germline lookup yields CDR1 MDHEN and CDR2 SYDVKM. V was clipped by 3 bases and J by 1 base, with 6 bases between them. The CDR3 length is 13 residues. This chain's CDR3 is CASSFQTNTEAFF. Written as DNA, the CDR3 is TGTGCCAGCAGTTTTCAGACGAACACTGAAGCTTTCTTT.